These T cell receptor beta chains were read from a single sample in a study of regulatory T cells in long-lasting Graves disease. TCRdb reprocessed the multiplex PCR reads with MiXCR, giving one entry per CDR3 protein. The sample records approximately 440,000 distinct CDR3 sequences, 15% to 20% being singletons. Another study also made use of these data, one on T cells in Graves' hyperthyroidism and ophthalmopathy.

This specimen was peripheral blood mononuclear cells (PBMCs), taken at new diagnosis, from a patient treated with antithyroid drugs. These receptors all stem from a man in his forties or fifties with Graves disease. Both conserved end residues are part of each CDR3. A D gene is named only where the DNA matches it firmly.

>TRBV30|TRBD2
CAWNEVSGRQYF
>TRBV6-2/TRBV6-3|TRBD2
CASGPGGLPSGSPFF
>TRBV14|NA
CASSQRAETQYF
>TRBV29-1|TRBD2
CSVRAGGPGYEQFF
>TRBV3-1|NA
CASSQAAVPQETQYF
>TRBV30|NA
CAWSRLVGFGYTF
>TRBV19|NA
CASSEIPMETQYF
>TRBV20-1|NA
CSVVESTDTQYF
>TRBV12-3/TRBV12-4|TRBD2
CASRISGRAWDTQYF
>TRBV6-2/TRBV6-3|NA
CASSRRGDTEAFF
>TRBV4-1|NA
CASSQAPPETQYF